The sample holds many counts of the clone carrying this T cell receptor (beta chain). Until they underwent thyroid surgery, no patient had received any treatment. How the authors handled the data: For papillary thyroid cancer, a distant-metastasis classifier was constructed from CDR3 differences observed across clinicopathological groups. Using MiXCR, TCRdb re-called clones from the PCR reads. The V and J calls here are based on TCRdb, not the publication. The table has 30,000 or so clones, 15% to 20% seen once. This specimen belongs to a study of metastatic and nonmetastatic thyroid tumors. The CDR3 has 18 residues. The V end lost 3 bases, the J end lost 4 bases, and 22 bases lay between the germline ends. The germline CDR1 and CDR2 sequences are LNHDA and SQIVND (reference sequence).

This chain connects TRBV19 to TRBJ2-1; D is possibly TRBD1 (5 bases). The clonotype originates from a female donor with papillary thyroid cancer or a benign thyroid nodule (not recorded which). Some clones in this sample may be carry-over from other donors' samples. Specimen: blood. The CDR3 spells CASSIEGAAARDYNEQFF. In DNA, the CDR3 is TGTGCCAGTAGTATCGAAGGGGCGGCGGCGCGAGATTACAATGAGCAGTTCTTC.